This T cell receptor (beta chain) was found in a study of T-cell memory formation after mild COVID-19. Libraries for TCRalpha and TCRbeta carried sample barcodes and unique molecular identifiers via 5'RACE. MiXCR was run by TCRdb on the 5' RACE reads, yielding one entry per CDR3 protein. The sample includes some 350,000 distinct CDR3 sequences, 10% to 15% of them seen just once. Study conclusions and caveats: A balance of CD4 and CD8 characterized clones contracting day 15 to 85, whereas later expanders leaned CD4+.

With respect to this clonotype: The target antigen is unknown.

This CDR3 is 12 amino acids long. The J segment lost 5 bases and the V segment lost 6 bases, leaving 4 bases of the junction unmatched. Germline V gives CDR1 SQVTM, CDR2 ANQGSEA. This rearrangement joins TRBV29-1 to TRBJ2-3; 8 bases fit TRBD1. The TCR comes from a man aged 18-30 years who had mild COVID-19 (a few samples of this study predate the infection). Cell type and time point are not known. Specimen: PBMCs or a T cell subset sorted from them (not recorded which). This CDR3 is CSVDTGGDTQYF. CDR3 nucleotide sequence: TGCAGCGTGGACACAGGGGGAGATACGCAGTATTTT.